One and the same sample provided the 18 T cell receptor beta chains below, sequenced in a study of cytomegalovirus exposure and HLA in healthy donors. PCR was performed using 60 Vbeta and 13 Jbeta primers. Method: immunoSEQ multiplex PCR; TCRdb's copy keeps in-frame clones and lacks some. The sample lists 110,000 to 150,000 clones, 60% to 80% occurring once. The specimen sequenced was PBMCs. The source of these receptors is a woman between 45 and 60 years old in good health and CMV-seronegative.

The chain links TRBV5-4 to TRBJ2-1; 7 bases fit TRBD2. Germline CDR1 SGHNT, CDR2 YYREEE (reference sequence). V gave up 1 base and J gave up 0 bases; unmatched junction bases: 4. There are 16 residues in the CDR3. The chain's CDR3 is CASSLSGTASYNEQFF. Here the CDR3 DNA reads TGTGCCAGCAGCTTGAGCGGGACGGCCTCCTACAATGAGCAGTTCTTC.

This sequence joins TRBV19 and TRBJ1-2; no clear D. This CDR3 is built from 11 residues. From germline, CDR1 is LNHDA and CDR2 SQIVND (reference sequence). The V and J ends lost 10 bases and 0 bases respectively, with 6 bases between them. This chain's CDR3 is CATSANYGYTF. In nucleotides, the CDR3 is TGTGCCACAAGCGCTAACTATGGCTACACCTTC.

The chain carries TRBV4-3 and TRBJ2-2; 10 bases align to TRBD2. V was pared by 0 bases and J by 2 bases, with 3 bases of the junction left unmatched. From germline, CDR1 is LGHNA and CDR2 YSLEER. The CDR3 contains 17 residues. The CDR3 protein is CASSQDSGGINTGELFF. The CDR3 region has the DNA TGCGCCAGCAGCCAAGATAGCGGGGGGATCAACACCGGGGAGCTGTTTTTT.

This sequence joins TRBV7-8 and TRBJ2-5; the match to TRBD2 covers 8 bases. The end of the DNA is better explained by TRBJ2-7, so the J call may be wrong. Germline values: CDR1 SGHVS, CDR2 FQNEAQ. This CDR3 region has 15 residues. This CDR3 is CASSSRAGEIYEQYF. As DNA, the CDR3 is TGTGCCAGCAGCTCGCGAGCGGGGGAAATCTACGAGCAGTACTTC.

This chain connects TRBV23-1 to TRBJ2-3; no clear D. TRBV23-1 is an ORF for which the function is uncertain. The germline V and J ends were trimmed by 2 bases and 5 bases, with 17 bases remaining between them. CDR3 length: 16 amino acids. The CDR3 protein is CASSQLPTVFRDTQYF. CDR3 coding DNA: TGCGCCAGCAGTCAACTCCCCACAGTCTTTAGAGATACGCAGTATTTT.

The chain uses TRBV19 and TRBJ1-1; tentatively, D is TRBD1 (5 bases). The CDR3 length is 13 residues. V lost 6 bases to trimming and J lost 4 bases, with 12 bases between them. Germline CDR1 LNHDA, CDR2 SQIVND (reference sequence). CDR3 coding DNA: TGTGCCAGTAGGCAAGGCGGGGGCACTGAAGCTTTCTTT. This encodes CASRQGGGTEAFF.

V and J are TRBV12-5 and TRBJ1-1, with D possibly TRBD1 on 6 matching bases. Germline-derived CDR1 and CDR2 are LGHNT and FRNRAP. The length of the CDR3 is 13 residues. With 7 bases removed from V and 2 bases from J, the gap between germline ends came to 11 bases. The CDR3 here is CASAQDRNTEAFF. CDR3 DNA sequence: TGTGCTAGTGCTCAGGACAGAAACACTGAAGCTTTCTTT.

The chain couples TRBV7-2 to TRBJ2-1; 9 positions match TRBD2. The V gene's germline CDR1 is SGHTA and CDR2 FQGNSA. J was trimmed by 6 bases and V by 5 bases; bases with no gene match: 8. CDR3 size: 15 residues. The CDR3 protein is CASSLIAGEGNEQFF. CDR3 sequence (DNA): TGTGCCAGCAGCCTTATAGCGGGGGAGGGCAATGAGCAGTTCTTC.

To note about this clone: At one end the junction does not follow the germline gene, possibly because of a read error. The CDR3 region is CASSSGLATDTQYF. For the CDR3, the DNA is TGTGCTAGCAGCTCCGGACTAGCCACAGATACGCAGTATTTT. The chain is built from TRBV7-7 and TRBJ2-3; TRBD2 matches 8 bases. Looked up from germline, CDR1 is SSHAT and CDR2 is FNYEAQ (reference sequence). This CDR3 spans 14 amino acids. The variable domain in full, with the rest retrieved from reference TRBV7-7 and TRBJ2-3, is GAGVSQSPRYKVTKRGQDVTLRCDPISSHATLYWYQQALGQGPEFLTYFNYEAQPDKSGLPSDRFSAERPEGSISTLTIQRTEQRDSAMYRCASSSGLATDTQYFGPGTRLTVL.

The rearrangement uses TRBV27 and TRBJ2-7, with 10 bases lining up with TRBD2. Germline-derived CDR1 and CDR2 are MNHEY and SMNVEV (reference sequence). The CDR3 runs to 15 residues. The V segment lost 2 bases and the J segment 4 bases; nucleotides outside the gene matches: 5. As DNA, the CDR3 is TGTGCCAGCAGTTTAGCACTAGCGGGAAAGTACGAGCAGTACTTC. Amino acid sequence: CASSLALAGKYEQYF.

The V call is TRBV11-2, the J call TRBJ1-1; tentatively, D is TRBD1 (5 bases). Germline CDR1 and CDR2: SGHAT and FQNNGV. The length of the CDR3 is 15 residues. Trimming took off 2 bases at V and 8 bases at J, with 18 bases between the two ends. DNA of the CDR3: TGTGCCAGCAGCTTAAGGACACTCCCTAACAGGGAAGCTTTCTTT. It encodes CASSLRTLPNREAFF.

The CDR3 bases are TGTGCCAGCAGCTTCGAAGCGGGGGGGACCGGGGAGCTGTTTTTT. It specifies CASSFEAGGTGELFF. The gene calls are TRBV9 and TRBJ2-2; 10 nucleotides match TRBD2. The length of the CDR3 is 15 residues. Germline CDR1 reads SGDLS; CDR2 reads YYNGEE. J lost 5 bases, V lost 4 bases, and 5 bases had no gene match.

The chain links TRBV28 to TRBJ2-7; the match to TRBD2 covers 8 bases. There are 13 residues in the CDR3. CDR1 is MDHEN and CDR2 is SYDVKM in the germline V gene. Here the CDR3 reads CAALGGGQYEQYF. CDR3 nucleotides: TGTGCGGCCCTTGGCGGGGGGCAGTACGAGCAGTACTTC.

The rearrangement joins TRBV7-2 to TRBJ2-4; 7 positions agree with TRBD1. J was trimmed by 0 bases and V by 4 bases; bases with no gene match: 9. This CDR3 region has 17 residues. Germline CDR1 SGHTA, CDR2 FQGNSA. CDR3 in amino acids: CASSSKTGLVAKNIQYF. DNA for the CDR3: TGTGCCAGCAGCTCGAAGACAGGGCTCGTAGCCAAAAACATTCAGTACTTC.

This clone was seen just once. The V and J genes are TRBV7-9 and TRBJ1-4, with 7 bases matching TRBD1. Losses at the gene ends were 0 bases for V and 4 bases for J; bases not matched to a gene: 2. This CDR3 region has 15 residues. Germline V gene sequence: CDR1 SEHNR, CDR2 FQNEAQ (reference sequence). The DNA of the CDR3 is TGTGCCAGCAGCTTAGCGGGACAGCTTAATGAAAAACTGTTTTTT. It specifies CASSLAGQLNEKLFF.

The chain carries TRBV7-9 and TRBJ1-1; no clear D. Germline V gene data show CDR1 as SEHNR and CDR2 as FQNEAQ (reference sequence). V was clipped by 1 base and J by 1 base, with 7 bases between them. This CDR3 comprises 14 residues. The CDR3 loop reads CASSLVGGNTEAFF. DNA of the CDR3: TGTGCCAGCAGCTTAGTCGGAGGGAACACTGAAGCTTTCTTT.

CDR3 region: CASSQDGTGRGSGNTIYF. DNA of the CDR3: TGCGCCAGCAGCCAAGATGGGACTGGAAGGGGCTCTGGAAACACCATATATTTT. The rearrangement links TRBV4-1 to TRBJ1-3, with a possible D match to TRBD1 (5 bases). The CDR3 length is 18 residues. Germline CDR1 is MGHRA and CDR2 is YSYEKL. V was clipped by 0 bases and J by 0 bases, with 15 bases between them.

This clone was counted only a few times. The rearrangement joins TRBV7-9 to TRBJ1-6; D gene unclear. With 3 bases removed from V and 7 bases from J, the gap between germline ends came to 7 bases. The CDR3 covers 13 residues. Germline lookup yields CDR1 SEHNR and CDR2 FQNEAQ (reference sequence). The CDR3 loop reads CASSFNPNSPLHF. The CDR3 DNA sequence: TGTGCCAGCAGCTTTAATCCCAATTCACCCCTCCACTTT.